This passage covers 30 T cell receptor beta chains from one sample sequenced in a study of cytomegalovirus exposure and HLA in healthy donors. PCR was performed using 60 Vbeta and 13 Jbeta primers. Measured with immunoSEQ multiplex PCR; TCRdb has only the in-frame clones, and not every one. The sample consists of approximately 180,000 clones, 81% of them appearing once. The specimen sequenced was PBMCs. The receptors derive from a woman in her thirties in good health and CMV-seronegative.

A word on this clone: Its ends do not fully match the called genes, so a read error is possible. The chain joins TRBV4-2 to TRBJ2-6; TRBD1 aligns across 8 bases. The CDR3 covers 18 residues. The germline V gene has CDR1 LGHNA and CDR2 YNFKEQ. The CDR3 bases are TGTGCCAGCAGCCAAGAGACAGGGGTCAGCTCTGGGGCCAACGGCCTGACTTTC. Encoded protein: CASSQETGVSSGANGLTF.

The rearrangement joins TRBV28 to TRBJ1-1; D not resolved. CDR3 length equals 11 residues. Germline V lookup: CDR1 MDHEN, CDR2 SYDVKM. The germline V and J ends were trimmed by 6 bases and 13 bases, with 15 bases remaining between them. CDR3 nucleotide sequence: TGTGCCAGCAGGGCTCAAAGGGAGGGTTTCTTT. Translation: CASRAQREGFF.

The rearrangement uses TRBV2 and TRBJ2-1, with a possible D match to TRBD2 (5 bases). V was shortened by 8 bases and J by 5 bases, with 13 bases between the two germline ends. CDR1 and CDR2 (germline): SNHLY, FYNNEI. The CDR3 contains 13 residues. The CDR3 DNA sequence: TGTGCCAGCCTCAGCGGCCGAAACAATGAGCAGTTCTTC. Translation: CASLSGRNNEQFF.

CDR3 sequence (DNA): TGTGCCAGCAGACCAGGGACTAGCCCAGAGACCCAGTACTTC. Protein: CASRPGTSPETQYF. This chain links TRBV28 with TRBJ2-5; TRBD2 agrees at 9 bases. V shed 6 bases and J 4 bases; nucleotides not matched to a gene: 6. The CDR3 spans 14 residues. Per the germline V gene, CDR1 is MDHEN and CDR2 is SYDVKM.

The chain joins TRBV7-8 to TRBJ1-4, with TRBD1 matching 9 bases. This CDR3 contains 16 residues. Looked up from germline, CDR1 is SGHVS and CDR2 is FQNEAQ. Unmatched junction bases numbered 12, after V lost 5 bases and J lost 8 bases. For the CDR3, the DNA is TGTGCCAGCAGCCCCCGGGGACAGGGAAGGTGGGAAAAACTGTTTTTT. Translated: CASSPRGQGRWEKLFF.

A few counts support this clone. The V call is TRBV5-4, the J call TRBJ2-1; 10 bases align to TRBD1. Germline loops: CDR1 SGHNT, CDR2 YYREEE (reference sequence). The V gene end was trimmed by 5 bases and the J gene end by 5 bases; junction bases not matched to a gene: 7. The CDR3 sequence is 15 residues long. The CDR3 protein is CASSLGQGTNNEQFF. The CDR3 DNA sequence: TGTGCCAGCAGTCTGGGACAGGGGACGAACAATGAGCAGTTCTTC.

The V call is TRBV28, the J call TRBJ2-5, with TRBD1 matching over 7 bases. The CDR3 has 14 amino acids. The J segment lost 2 bases and the V segment lost 4 bases, leaving 4 bases of the junction unmatched. Germline V gene lookup returns CDR1 MDHEN and CDR2 SYDVKM. CDR3 bases: TGTGCCAGCAGTTCCCCGGGACAGCAAGAGACCCAGTACTTC. Encoded protein: CASSSPGQQETQYF.

V and J are TRBV10-3 and TRBJ2-6, with D perhaps TRBD1 (6 bases). The CDR3 loop spans 18 amino acids. Trimming shortened V by 0 bases and J by 1 base, and 13 bases separated the two germline ends. The germline V gene encodes CDR1 ENHRY and CDR2 SYGVKD. The CDR3 spells CAISESVGAGSGANVLTF. Written as DNA, the CDR3 is TGTGCCATCAGTGAGTCGGTGGGGGCCGGGTCTGGGGCCAACGTCCTGACTTTC.

The CDR3 DNA follows: TGTGCCAGCAGTGGGCAGGAGACCCAGTACTTC. Amino acids: CASSGQETQYF. The chain has TRBV25-1 and TRBJ2-5; D ambiguous. Germline CDR1 MGHDK, CDR2 SYGVNS. CDR3 size: 11 residues. Deletions cut 4 bases from V and 5 bases from J, with 5 bases between.

The chain is built from TRBV4-2 and TRBJ2-2, with D possibly TRBD2 on 6 matching bases. The germline V and J ends were trimmed by 1 base and 7 bases, with 7 bases remaining between them. The CDR3 has 13 amino acids. Germline V lookup: CDR1 LGHNA, CDR2 YNFKEQ. The CDR3 loop reads CASSQGGDGELFF. The DNA of the CDR3 is TGTGCCAGCAGCCAAGGGGGGGACGGGGAGCTGTTTTTT.

The chain couples TRBV6-1 to TRBJ1-2; TRBD1 matches at 7 bases. Germline V gives CDR1 MNHNS, CDR2 SASEGT. Trimming cost V 6 bases and J 8 bases; bases outside gene matches: 15. This CDR3 has 15 amino acids. The CDR3 reads CASRREPGTVGGYTF. In DNA, the CDR3 is TGTGCCAGCAGGAGGGAACCAGGGACAGTGGGCGGCTACACCTTC.

The J gene is TRBJ2-7, the V gene TRBV6-6; D is perhaps TRBD2 (6 bases). Per germline, CDR1 MNHNY and CDR2 SVGAGI (reference sequence). The germline V and J ends were trimmed by 0 bases and 3 bases, with 12 bases remaining between them. The CDR3 has 15 residues. CDR3 sequence (DNA): TGTGCCAGCAGTTACTCGCCAGGGAGGCACTACGAGCAGTACTTC. Amino acids: CASSYSPGRHYEQYF.

As DNA, the CDR3 is TGTGCCAGCAGCTTAGAACAGGGGAAGGCCAAAAACATTCAGTACTTC. Protein sequence: CASSLEQGKAKNIQYF. V and J are TRBV7-2 and TRBJ2-4; 7 nucleotides align to TRBD1. This CDR3 contains 16 residues. J gave up 1 base and V 1 base, and 4 bases lay outside the gene matches. Germline CDR1 SGHTA, CDR2 FQGNSA. Complete variable domain (other parts from reference TRBV7-2 and TRBJ2-4): GAGVSQSPSNKVTEKGKDVELRCDPISGHTALYWYRQSLGQGLEFLIYFQGNSAPDKSGLPSDRFSAERTGGSVSTLTIQRTQQEDSAVYLCASSLEQGKAKNIQYFGAGTRLSVL.

V gene TRBV18 combines with J gene TRBJ2-5, with 8 bases fitting TRBD2. Germline CDR1 and CDR2: KGHSH and LQKENI. After removal of 3 bases from V and 1 base from J, the junction contained 1 base not matched to a gene. CDR3 length: 14 amino acids. This CDR3 is CASSPREGQETQYF. The CDR3 nucleotides are TGTGCCAGCTCACCCCGGGAGGGCCAAGAGACCCAGTACTTC.

The chain uses TRBV6-5 and TRBJ2-2; D is perhaps TRBD2 (5 bases). CDR1 and CDR2 from the germline V gene are MNHEY and SVGAGI. Trimming cost V 6 bases and J 1 base, with 9 bases left between them. There are 14 residues in the CDR3. As DNA, the CDR3 is TGTGCCAGCAGGAGGACTCAGAACACCGGGGAGCTGTTTTTT. The encoded protein is CASRRTQNTGELFF.

This clone was counted only a few times. The chain uses TRBV5-1 and TRBJ1-2, with D possibly TRBD1 on 5 matching bases. With 0 bases removed from V and 6 bases from J, the gap between germline ends came to 15 bases. Germline V gives CDR1 SGHRS, CDR2 YFSETQ. The CDR3 length is 15 residues. In nucleotides, the CDR3 is TGCGCCAGCAGCTTGGGCCGGGCGGGGGAGAATGGCTACACCTTC. Its protein is CASSLGRAGENGYTF.

The genes are TRBV7-8 and TRBJ1-1, with a tentative D call TRBD1 (6 bases). V was pared by 7 bases and J by 2 bases, with 17 bases between. The germline gives CDR1 SGHVS, CDR2 FQNEAQ. The CDR3 totals 15 residues. CDR3 sequence: CASTRRGGSNTEAFF. CDR3 nucleotide sequence: TGTGCCAGCACCCGACGAGGGGGTAGCAACACTGAAGCTTTCTTT. The variable domain in full, completed from reference TRBV7-8 and TRBJ1-1, reads GAGVSQSPRYKVAKRGQDVALRCDPISGHVSLFWYQQALGQGPEFLTYFQNEAQLDKSGLPSDRFFAERPEGSVSTLKIQRTQQEDSAVYLCASTRRGGSNTEAFFGQGTRLTVV.

As regards this clone: At the DNA level, this CDR3 is encoded by other sequences in the same sample as well. This chain uses TRBV4-3 with TRBJ2-3; TRBD1 aligns across 7 bases. The V gene end was trimmed by 2 bases and the J gene end by 1 base; junction bases not matched to a gene: 0. The CDR3 runs to 14 residues. Germline V gives CDR1 LGHNA, CDR2 YSLEER. The CDR3 region has the DNA TGCGCCAGCAGCCAACAGGGGGGCACAGATACGCAGTATTTT. Amino acid sequence: CASSQQGGTDTQYF.

The CDR3 DNA reads as TGCAGCGTTCGGGACAGCTCTAACTATGGCTACACCTTC. Its translation: CSVRDSSNYGYTF. The chain joins TRBV29-1 to TRBJ1-2; TRBD1 matches at 7 bases. J was trimmed by 0 bases and V by 5 bases; bases with no gene match: 3. This CDR3 contains 13 residues. Germline V gene sequence: CDR1 SQVTM, CDR2 ANQGSEA.

This clone has more than one count but fewer than ten. The V call is TRBV7-8, the J call TRBJ1-1, with TRBD1 matching 8 bases. With 5 bases clipped from V and 3 bases from J, the junction kept 5 bases outside the gene matches. Germline V CDR1 and CDR2: SGHVS, FQNEAQ. The CDR3 extends over 14 amino acids. The CDR3: CASSLRGPDTEAFF. In nucleotides, the CDR3 is TGTGCCAGCAGCCTCAGGGGGCCCGACACTGAAGCTTTCTTT.

The DNA for the CDR3 is TGTGCCAGCAGCTCAGCGGGGGCCGGGGAGCTGTTTTTT. Translated: CASSSAGAGELFF. The V gene is TRBV28, the J gene TRBJ2-2, with 8 bases aligning to TRBD2. The germline V gene has CDR1 MDHEN and CDR2 SYDVKM. With V trimmed by 6 bases and J by 6 bases, 3 bases remained unmatched. The CDR3 is made up of 13 amino acids.

V and J are TRBV10-1 and TRBJ1-1; tentative D call: TRBD1 (6 bases). This CDR3 contains 16 residues. Deletions cut 3 bases from V and 1 base from J, with 15 bases between. The V gene's germline CDR1 is WNHNN and CDR2 SYGVQD (reference sequence). CDR3 sequence (DNA): TGCGCCAGCAGTGACTTCCCCGAAGGGGGGAACACTGAAGCTTTCTTT. This codes for CASSDFPEGGNTEAFF.

This rearrangement joins TRBV2 to TRBJ2-3; TRBD2 matches 8 bases. CDR1 is SNHLY and CDR2 is FYNNEI in the germline V gene. CDR3 length: 12 residues. V trimming: 4 bases; J trimming: 13 bases; junction bases outside the gene matches: 7. The CDR3 nucleotides read TGTGCCAGCAGTGGTTCGACTAGCGAGAAGTATTTT. It specifies CASSGSTSEKYF.

The rearrangement links TRBV28 to TRBJ1-2; TRBD1 agrees at 9 bases. The length of the CDR3 is 15 residues. Germline CDR1 and CDR2: MDHEN and SYDVKM. V lost 2 bases, J lost 5 bases, and 6 bases stayed unmatched. The CDR3 region is CASSLPPGQGYGYTF. CDR3 nucleotides: TGTGCCAGCAGTTTACCCCCGGGACAGGGTTATGGCTACACCTTC.

This rearrangement joins TRBV7-6 to TRBJ2-5, with TRBD1 matching over 8 bases. The CDR3 loop spans 17 amino acids. Per the germline V gene, CDR1 is SGHVS and CDR2 is FNYEAQ. Trimming removed 0 bases from V and 1 base from J; junction bases left unmatched: 7. CDR3 residues: CASSLAPGGYRQETQYF. Written as DNA, the CDR3 is TGTGCCAGCAGCTTAGCCCCAGGGGGCTACCGCCAAGAGACCCAGTACTTC.

The CDR3 spells CASSQGPETGTEAFF. CDR3 nucleotides: TGTGCCAGCAGCCAAGGCCCGGAGACAGGTACTGAAGCTTTCTTT. The chain couples TRBV4-2 to TRBJ1-1; D possibly corresponds to TRBD1 (6 bases). The CDR3 runs 15 residues. Germline CDR1 is LGHNA and CDR2 is YNFKEQ. Trimming took 1 base from V and 5 from J, leaving 14 bases between them.

This clone was counted once. The J gene is TRBJ2-6, the V gene TRBV28; 7 positions match TRBD1. Germline assignment: CDR1 MDHEN and CDR2 SYDVKM. V lost 5 bases and J lost 2; bases outside the gene matches: 18. The CDR3 covers 20 residues. CDR3 nucleotide sequence: TGTGCCAGCAGTCGAAGGCCCCGGGGACAGTTGCGAGCTGGGGCCAACGTCCTGACTTTC. This gives the protein CASSRRPRGQLRAGANVLTF.

This clone was detected only a few times. The gene calls are TRBV4-3 and TRBJ2-5, with D maybe TRBD1 (6 bases). V was shortened by 1 base and J by 4 bases, with 16 bases between the two germline ends. The length of the CDR3 is 16 residues. Germline V gene data show CDR1 as LGHNA and CDR2 as YSLEER. CDR3 in amino acids: CASSQGTVRGGETQYF. The CDR3 nucleotides are TGCGCCAGCAGCCAAGGGACAGTCCGCGGCGGAGAGACCCAGTACTTC.

This clone has just a few counts. J is TRBJ2-2 and V is TRBV4-3; TRBD2 aligns across 7 bases. The CDR3 sequence is 14 residues long. CDR1 and CDR2 from the germline V gene are LGHNA and YSLEER. The V segment lost 6 bases and the J segment 4 bases; nucleotides outside the gene matches: 5. CDR3 in amino acids: CASSHSGGTGELFF. In nucleotides, the CDR3 is TGCGCCAGCAGTCACTCGGGGGGCACCGGGGAGCTGTTTTTT.

This clone was counted once. V is TRBV4-1 and J is TRBJ2-1; TRBD2 matches at 14 bases. Germline trimming cut 4 bases from V and 6 bases from J; bases unmatched to any gene: 5. The germline V gene encodes CDR1 MGHRA and CDR2 YSYEKL. The CDR3 is 16 residues long. Here the CDR3 reads CASSREGLAGGNEQFF. The DNA of the CDR3 is TGCGCCAGCAGCCGAGAAGGACTAGCGGGAGGCAATGAGCAGTTCTTC.